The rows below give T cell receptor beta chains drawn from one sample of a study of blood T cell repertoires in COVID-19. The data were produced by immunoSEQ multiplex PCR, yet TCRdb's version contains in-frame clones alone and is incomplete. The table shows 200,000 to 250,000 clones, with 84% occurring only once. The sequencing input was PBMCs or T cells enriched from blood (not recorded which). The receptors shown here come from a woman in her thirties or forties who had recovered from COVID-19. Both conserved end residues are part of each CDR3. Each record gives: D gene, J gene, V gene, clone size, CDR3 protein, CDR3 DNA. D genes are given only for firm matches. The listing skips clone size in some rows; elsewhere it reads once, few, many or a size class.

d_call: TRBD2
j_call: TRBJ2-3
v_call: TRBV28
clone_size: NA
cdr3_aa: CASRFGLAGGGDTQYF
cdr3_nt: TGTGCCAGCAGATTCGGACTAGCGGGGGGCGGGGATACGCAGTATTTT

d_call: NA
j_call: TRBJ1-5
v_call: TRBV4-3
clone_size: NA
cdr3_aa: CASSQDGQGNQPQHF
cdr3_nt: TGCGCCAGCAGCCAAGATGGGCAGGGCAATCAGCCCCAGCATTTT

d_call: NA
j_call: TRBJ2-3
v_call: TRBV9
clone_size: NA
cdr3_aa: CASSVEGAVRDTQYF
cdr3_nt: TGTGCCAGCAGCGTAGAAGGAGCGGTTCGGGATACGCAGTATTTT

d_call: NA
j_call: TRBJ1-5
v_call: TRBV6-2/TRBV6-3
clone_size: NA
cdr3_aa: CASSYSTGSQPQHF
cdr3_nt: TGTGCCAGCAGTTACTCGACTGGTTCTCAGCCCCAGCATTTT

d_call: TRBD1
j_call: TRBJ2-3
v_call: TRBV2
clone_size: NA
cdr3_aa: CASSRGLRGDTQYF
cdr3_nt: TGTGCCAGCAGTAGGGGGCTACGAGGGGATACGCAGTATTTT

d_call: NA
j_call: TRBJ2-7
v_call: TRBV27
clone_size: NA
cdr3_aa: CASSPHRLVGEQYF
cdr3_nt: TGTGCCAGCAGTCCTCATAGGCTAGTCGGCGAGCAGTACTTC

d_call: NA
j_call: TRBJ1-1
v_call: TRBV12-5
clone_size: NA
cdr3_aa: CASGLGGHSNTEAFF
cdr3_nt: TGTGCTAGTGGTTTGGGAGGACACTCGAACACTGAAGCTTTCTTT

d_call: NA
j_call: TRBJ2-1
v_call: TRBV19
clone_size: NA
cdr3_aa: CASSITLVRVSYNEQFF
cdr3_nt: TGTGCCAGTAGTATCACACTAGTAAGAGTTTCCTACAATGAGCAGTTCTTC

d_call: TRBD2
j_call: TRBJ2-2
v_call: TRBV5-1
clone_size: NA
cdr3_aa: CASSLGLAGNTGELFF
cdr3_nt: TGCGCCAGCAGCTTGGGTCTAGCGGGAAACACCGGGGAGCTGTTTTTT

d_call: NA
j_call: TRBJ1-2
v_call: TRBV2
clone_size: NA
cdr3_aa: CATLGAGGGYGYTF
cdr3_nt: TGTGCCACCCTCGGGGCGGGAGGAGGCTATGGCTACACCTTC

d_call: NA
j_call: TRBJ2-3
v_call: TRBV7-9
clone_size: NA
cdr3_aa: CASRGPDTQYF
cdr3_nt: TGTGCCAGCAGGGGGCCAGATACGCAGTATTTT

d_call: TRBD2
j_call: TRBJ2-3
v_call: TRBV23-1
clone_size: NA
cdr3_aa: CASIGGSIGYLLDTQYF
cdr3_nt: TGCGCCAGTATAGGCGGGAGTATTGGGTATCTACTAGATACGCAGTATTTT

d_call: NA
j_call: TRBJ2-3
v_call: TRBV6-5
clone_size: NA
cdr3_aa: CASRSASGTDTQYF
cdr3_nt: TGTGCCAGCCGGAGTGCTAGCGGCACAGATACGCAGTATTTT

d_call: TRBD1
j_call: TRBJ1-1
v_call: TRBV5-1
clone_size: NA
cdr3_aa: CASFSDRGFLFF
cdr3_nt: TGCGCCAGCTTCTCGGACAGGGGTTTTCTTTTCTTT

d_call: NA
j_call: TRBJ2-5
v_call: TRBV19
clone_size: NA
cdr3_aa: CASSRRVNQETQYF
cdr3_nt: TGTGCCAGTAGTAGACGGGTCAACCAAGAGACCCAGTACTTC

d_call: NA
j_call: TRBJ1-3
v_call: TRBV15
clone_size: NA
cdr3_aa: CATSRDINRVAGNTIYF
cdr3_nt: TGTGCCACCAGCAGAGATATTAACAGGGTGGCAGGAAACACCATATATTTT

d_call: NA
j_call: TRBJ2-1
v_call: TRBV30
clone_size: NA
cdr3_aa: CAWSRGTPFKMAFF
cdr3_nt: TGTGCCTGGAGTCGGGGGACCCCATTTAAAATGGCGTTCTTC

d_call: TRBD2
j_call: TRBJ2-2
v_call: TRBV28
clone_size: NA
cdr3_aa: CASSSPGLAANTGELFF
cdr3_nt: TGTGCCAGCAGTTCCCCGGGACTAGCGGCGAACACCGGGGAGCTGTTTTTT

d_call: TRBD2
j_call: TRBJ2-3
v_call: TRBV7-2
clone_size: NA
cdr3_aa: CASSFQAGDPDTQYF
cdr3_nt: TGTGCCAGCAGCTTCCAAGCGGGAGACCCAGATACGCAGTATTTT

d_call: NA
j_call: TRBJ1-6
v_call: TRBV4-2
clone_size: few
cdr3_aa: CASSHPFNPSEDHSPLHF
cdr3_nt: TGTGCCAGCAGCCATCCATTCAACCCCTCTGAGGATCACTCACCCCTCCACTTT

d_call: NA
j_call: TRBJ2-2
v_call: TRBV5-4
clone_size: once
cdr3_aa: CASSSREMITGELFF
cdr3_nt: TGTGCCAGCAGCTCCCGGGAGATGATCACCGGGGAGCTGTTTTTT

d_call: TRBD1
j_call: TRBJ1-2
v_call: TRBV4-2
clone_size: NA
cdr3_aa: CASSRPGTGYGYTF
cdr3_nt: TGTGCCAGCAGCCGGCCCGGGACAGGCTATGGCTACACCTTC

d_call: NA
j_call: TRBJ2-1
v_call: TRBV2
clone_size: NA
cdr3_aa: CASSDRGESYNEQFF
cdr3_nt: TGTGCCAGCAGTGACCGCGGGGAATCCTACAATGAGCAGTTCTTC

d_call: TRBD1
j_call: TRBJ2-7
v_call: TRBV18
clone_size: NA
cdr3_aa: CASSARDRGQGGYEQYF
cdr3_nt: TGTGCCAGCTCAGCCCGGGACAGGGGGCAGGGAGGCTACGAGCAGTACTTC

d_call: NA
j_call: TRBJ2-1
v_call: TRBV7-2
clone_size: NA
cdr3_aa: CASSSQGVGSYNEQFF
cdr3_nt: TGTGCCAGCAGCTCCCAGGGTGTGGGCTCCTACAATGAGCAGTTCTTC

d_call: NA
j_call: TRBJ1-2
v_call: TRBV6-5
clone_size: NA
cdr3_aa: CASRRGGEIDYGYTF
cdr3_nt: TGTGCCAGCAGGAGGGGGGGGGAGATAGACTATGGCTACACCTTC